Below are 8 T cell receptor beta chains sequenced from a single sample in a study of human T cells and chemical hapten exposure. MiXCR, run by TCRdb on the RACE reads, gives a single entry per CDR3 protein. The repertoire includes approximately 33,000 distinct CDR3 sequences, approximately 7.4% of them detected once, and 9.9% sits in the top ten. Time point indicated: healthy volunteer bleed at 2 weeks. Whole blood that had not been fractionated was the source of extracted total RNA. Sequenced input: whole blood. The source of these receptors is a human donor in good health. Some clones in this sample may be carry-over from other donors' samples.

In its sample, this clonotype is medium-sized. This chain uses TRBV2 with TRBJ2-3, with TRBD2 matching 11 bases. V shed 6 bases and J 5 bases; nucleotides not matched to a gene: 4. The CDR3 length is 14 residues. CDR1 is SNHLY, CDR2 FYNNEI, per germline. As DNA, the CDR3 is TGTGCCAGCAGCGAGGGACTAGCGGTAGATACGCAGTATTTT. Its translation is CASSEGLAVDTQYF.

This clonotype was detected many times. V is TRBV27 and J is TRBJ2-3; D is unresolved. The V gene lost 2 bases and the J gene lost 2 bases, with 5 bases spanning the gap. The germline gives CDR1 MNHEY, CDR2 SMNVEV (reference sequence). This CDR3 has 13 residues. The CDR3 reads CASSLTATDTQYF. The CDR3 DNA is TGTGCCAGCAGTTTAACAGCCACAGATACGCAGTATTTT.

This clonotype was observed at least ten times. The chain employs TRBV6-1 and TRBJ2-3; D might be TRBD1 (5 bases). This CDR3 is 19 amino acids long. CDR1 and CDR2 from the germline V gene are MNHNS and SASEGT. V was cut by 6 bases and J by 3 bases, with 28 bases left in between. The CDR3 is CASRRSVFVQSRVTDTQYF. The CDR3 nucleotides read TGTGCCAGCAGACGAAGCGTATTCGTACAGAGCAGGGTTACAGATACGCAGTATTTT.

This clonotype was picked up many times. The genes are TRBV18 and TRBJ2-7, with TRBD2 as a possible D gene (5 bases). Trimming cost V 1 base and J 2 bases, with 12 bases left between them. This CDR3 is built from 15 residues. Germline-derived CDR1 and CDR2 are KGHSH and LQKENI. The CDR3 loop reads CASSPQAYGTYEQYF. The CDR3, as DNA: TGTGCCAGCTCACCACAGGCTTACGGGACCTACGAGCAGTACTTC.

J is TRBJ2-3 and V is TRBV29-1, with D unclear. V was cut by 5 bases and J by 4 bases, with 19 bases left in between. Germline loops: CDR1 SQVTM, CDR2 ANQGSEA. The CDR3 runs 15 residues. The chain's CDR3 is CSVWAQATRADTQYF. In DNA form, the CDR3 reads TGCAGCGTTTGGGCCCAGGCCACACGGGCAGATACGCAGTATTTT.

The chain carries TRBV7-2 and TRBJ2-7; a possible D gene is TRBD1 (6 bases). Germline CDR1 and CDR2: SGHTA and FQGNSA. This CDR3 contains 13 residues. The V and J ends lost 5 bases and 1 base respectively, with 9 bases between them. The DNA of the CDR3 is TGTGCCAGCAGCGGGGGCCCTTCCTACGAGCAGTACTTC. Translated: CASSGGPSYEQYF.

This clonotype was seen a handful of times. The chain joins TRBV20-1 to TRBJ1-2; TRBD1 is a possible D gene (6 bases). Germline CDR1 is DFQATT and CDR2 is SNEGSKA (reference sequence). The CDR3 has 13 amino acids. The V end was cut by 0 bases, the J end by 6 bases, with 11 bases between. In nucleotides, the CDR3 is TGCAGTGCTAGAGATCCTAACAGGGATGGCTACACCTTC. Translation gives CSARDPNRDGYTF.

Ten or more counts support this clonotype. The chain links TRBV2 to TRBJ2-2; the D gene is possibly TRBD2 (5 bases). CDR1 is SNHLY and CDR2 is FYNNEI in the germline V gene. V was pared by 3 bases and J by 6 bases, with 11 bases between. This CDR3 has 14 amino acids. The CDR3 loop is CASSEASKAGELFF. CDR3 in DNA: TGTGCCAGCAGTGAGGCTAGCAAGGCCGGGGAGCTGTTTTTT.